The entry that follows covers one T cell receptor beta chain sequence. Antigen unknown. The data belong to a study of PD-L1 blockade in urothelial cancer. Study background: Prior exposure to chemotherapy in patients amounted to 0 to 3 regimens received. A median blood sample held 141,255 T cells and 80,000 or so unique TCRs. The study's findings and limits: By 3 weeks, tumor-associated blood clones had expanded more in durable-benefit patients.

The protocol was immunoSEQ multiplex PCR, while the TCRdb copy is restricted to in-frame clones and leaves out a portion. The sample holds approximately 120,000 clones, about 82% seen once. The time point: peripheral blood 6 weeks after treatment start. Sample: PBMCs, taken around atezolizumab (anti-PD-L1) treatment. The TCR was taken from a man aged 50-60 years with urothelial cancer.

The chain's CDR3 is CASRRDPYSNQPQHF. The DNA for the CDR3 is TGTGCCAGCAGGCGGGACCCCTATAGCAATCAGCCCCAGCATTTT. The chain recombines TRBV6-4 with TRBJ1-5, with D possibly matching TRBD1 (5 bases). Trimming shortened V by 6 bases and J by 0 bases, and 12 bases separated the two germline ends. The CDR3 length is 15 residues. Germline assignment: CDR1 MRHNA and CDR2 SNTAGT.